These T cell receptor beta chains were read from a single sample in a study of early T cells in non-severe SARS-CoV-2 infection. TCRdb used MiXCR to reprocess the 5' RACE reads, holding one entry per CDR3 protein. The sample has tens of thousands of distinct CDR3 sequences, about 6% seen once. The sample was whole blood, taken at baseline. The receptors derive from an adult who was a healthcare worker with PCR-confirmed SARS-CoV-2 infection or an uninfected control (not recorded which). CDR3s include the opening cysteine and the closing phenylalanine or tryptophan.

V: TRBV7-6
CDR3: CASSLDILREGEAFF

V: TRBV5-1
CDR3: CASSLAGEGYQPQHF

V: TRBV7-2
CDR3: CASSTDGVNTGELFF

V: TRBV7-8
CDR3: CASSSIGELFF

V: TRBV20-1
CDR3: CSAREERKRFTDTQYF

V: TRBV7-7
CDR3: CASSPRPQGDEQFF

V: TRBV29-1
CDR3: CSVRHGTSGYNEQFF

V: TRBV11-2
CDR3: CASSSPDRGFAEAFF

V: TRBV20-1
CDR3: CSAREREYIQYF

V: TRBV3-1
CDR3: CASTLGRATKEAFF

V: TRBV5-6
CDR3: CASSTPGTGDYGYTF

V: TRBV7-2
CDR3: CASSLSQGSSYEQYF

V: TRBV3-1
CDR3: CASSQGYSNTEAFF

V: TRBV30
CDR3: CAWSRGDGYTF

V: TRBV7-8
CDR3: CASSLSWILGARRGSTIYF

V: TRBV7-2
CDR3: CASSRDRVSPEAFF

V: TRBV29-1
CDR3: CSAMTSGDSYEQYF

V: TRBV12-3/TRBV12-4
CDR3: CASSLENTEAFF

V: TRBV6-6
CDR3: CASSLSGGAIDTQYF

V: TRBV10-3
CDR3: CAISDGGLNTEAFF

V: TRBV20-1
CDR3: CSAVGSGYNEQFF

V: TRBV20-1
CDR3: CSAFLGLPNSPLHF

V: TRBV29-1
CDR3: CSVATVNTEAFF

V: TRBV7-3
CDR3: CASSLGLGTDTQYF

V: TRBV6-1
CDR3: CASSASLGVTEAFF

V: TRBV19
CDR3: CASSMREGGALYNEQFF

V: TRBV6-1
CDR3: CASSDPTLKAFF

V: TRBV7-9
CDR3: CASSSRQGINYGYTF

V: TRBV12-3/TRBV12-4
CDR3: CASIQRGLAIYNEQFF

V: TRBV28
CDR3: CASSFSGRIWKTQYF

V: TRBV18
CDR3: CASSLADTDTQYF

V: TRBV4-2
CDR3: CASSLRDSDGSGANVLTF

V: TRBV9
CDR3: CASSVGSLSTDTQYF

V: TRBV7-9
CDR3: CASSLGFTNEKLFF

V: TRBV11-2
CDR3: CASKKSFSGRRNEQFF

V: TRBV20-1
CDR3: CSATQTGKETQYF

V: TRBV20-1
CDR3: CSAKRGLYNEQFF

V: TRBV6-5
CDR3: CASIGTGSEAFF

V: TRBV7-2
CDR3: CASSFQSSYNSPLHF

V: TRBV4-1
CDR3: CASSHPNSELFF

V: TRBV27
CDR3: CASSRPGLGNEQFF

V: TRBV20-1
CDR3: CSARDPGREQFF

V: TRBV19
CDR3: CASSIEGNTEAFF

V: TRBV19
CDR3: CASSIGRAEAFF

V: TRBV20-1
CDR3: CSAWDPGLAGEGGTDTQYF

V: TRBV6-2/TRBV6-3
CDR3: CASSPIPGLAGGPYNEQFF

V: TRBV5-4
CDR3: CASSPVESGNTGELFF

V: TRBV7-9
CDR3: CASSLGATAYSNQPQHF

V: TRBV7-3
CDR3: CASSSDGAEETQYF

V: TRBV21-1
CDR3: CASSNSGDRDRTEAFF

V: TRBV20-1
CDR3: CSTGQAYEQYF

V: TRBV7-8
CDR3: CASSPSVTVNTEAFF

V: TRBV10-3
CDR3: CAISAPSGGRDEQFF

V: TRBV7-9
CDR3: CASSLALATDTQYF

V: TRBV6-2/TRBV6-3
CDR3: CASTEKGIGAFF

V: TRBV29-1
CDR3: CSVERSYEQYF

V: TRBV4-1
CDR3: CASSEMPSGGMETQYF